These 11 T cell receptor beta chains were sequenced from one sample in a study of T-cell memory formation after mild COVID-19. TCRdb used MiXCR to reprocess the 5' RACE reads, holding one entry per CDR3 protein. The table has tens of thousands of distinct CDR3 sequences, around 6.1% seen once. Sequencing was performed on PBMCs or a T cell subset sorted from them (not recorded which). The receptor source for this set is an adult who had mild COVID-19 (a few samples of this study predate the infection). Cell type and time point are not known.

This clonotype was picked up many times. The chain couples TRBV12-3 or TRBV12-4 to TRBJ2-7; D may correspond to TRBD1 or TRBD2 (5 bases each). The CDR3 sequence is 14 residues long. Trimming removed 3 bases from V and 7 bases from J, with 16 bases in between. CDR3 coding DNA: TGTGCCAGCAGTTTCCTGAAGCCTGAGGGGGAGCAGTACTTC. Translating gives CASSFLKPEGEQYF.

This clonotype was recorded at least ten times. The CDR3, as DNA: TGCAGCGGCGGGTTCGACACCGGGGAGCTGTTTTTT. As protein: CSGGFDTGELFF. This chain connects TRBV29-1 to TRBJ2-2, with D perhaps matching TRBD2 (5 bases). V lost 7 bases and J lost 3, with 9 bases in between. This CDR3 comprises 12 residues. Germline-derived CDR1 and CDR2 are SQVTM and ANQGSEA.

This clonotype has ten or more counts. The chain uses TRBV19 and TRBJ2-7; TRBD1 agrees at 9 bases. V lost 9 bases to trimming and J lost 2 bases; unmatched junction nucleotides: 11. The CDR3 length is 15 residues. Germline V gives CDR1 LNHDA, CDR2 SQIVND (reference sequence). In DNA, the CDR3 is TGTGCCAGCCAGATGCGGACAGGGGTCCCCTACGAGCAGTACTTC. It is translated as CASQMRTGVPYEQYF.

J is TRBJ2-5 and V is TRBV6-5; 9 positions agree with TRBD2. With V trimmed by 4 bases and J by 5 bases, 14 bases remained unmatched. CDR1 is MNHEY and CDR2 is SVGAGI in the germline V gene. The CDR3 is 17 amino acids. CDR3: CASSSLAGAILQETQYF. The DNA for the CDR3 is TGTGCCAGCAGTTCCTTAGCGGGAGCGATCCTACAGGAGACCCAGTACTTC.

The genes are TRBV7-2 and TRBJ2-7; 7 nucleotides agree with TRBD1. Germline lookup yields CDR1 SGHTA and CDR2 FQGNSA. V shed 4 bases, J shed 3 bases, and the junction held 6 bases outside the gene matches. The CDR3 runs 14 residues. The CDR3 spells CASSWGQSYYEQYF. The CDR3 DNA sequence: TGTGCCAGCAGCTGGGGACAGTCTTACTACGAGCAGTACTTC.

CDR3 loop: CASSLRQNTEAFF. In DNA, the CDR3 is TGTGCCAGCAGCTTAAGGCAGAACACTGAAGCTTTCTTT. The chain carries TRBV7-6 and TRBJ1-1; no clear D. This CDR3 spans 13 amino acids. Trimming took off 2 bases at V and 1 base at J, with 5 bases between the two ends. Germline V CDR1 and CDR2: SGHVS, FNYEAQ.

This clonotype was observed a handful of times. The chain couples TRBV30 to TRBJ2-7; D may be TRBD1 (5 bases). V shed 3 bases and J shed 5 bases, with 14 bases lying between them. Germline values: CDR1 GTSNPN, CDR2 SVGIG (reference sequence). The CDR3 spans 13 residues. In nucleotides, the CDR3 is TGTGCCTGGAGCCAGGGTTTTGTCAACGAGCAGTACTTC. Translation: CAWSQGFVNEQYF.

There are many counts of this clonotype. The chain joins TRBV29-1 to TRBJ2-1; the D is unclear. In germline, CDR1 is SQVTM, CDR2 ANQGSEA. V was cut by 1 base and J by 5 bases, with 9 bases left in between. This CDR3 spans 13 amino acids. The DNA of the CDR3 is TGCAGCGTTGAAGTTCCTACCCACAATGAGCAGTTCTTC. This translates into CSVEVPTHNEQFF.

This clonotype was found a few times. This CDR3 is CASSPFRQTTYNEQFF. The CDR3 DNA reads as TGTGCCAGCAGTCCCTTTAGACAGACCACTTACAATGAGCAGTTCTTC. J is TRBJ2-1 and V is TRBV12-3 or TRBV12-4, with D possibly TRBD1 on 5 matching bases. V dropped 5 bases and J dropped 4 bases, with 18 bases sitting between them. This CDR3 is 16 amino acids long.

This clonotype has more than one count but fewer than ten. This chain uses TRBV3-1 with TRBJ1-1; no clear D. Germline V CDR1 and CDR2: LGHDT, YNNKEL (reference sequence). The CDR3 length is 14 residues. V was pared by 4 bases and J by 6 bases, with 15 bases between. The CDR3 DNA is TGTGCCAGCAGCCCACGAGGTAGCGTATCTGAAGCTTTCTTT. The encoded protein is CASSPRGSVSEAFF.

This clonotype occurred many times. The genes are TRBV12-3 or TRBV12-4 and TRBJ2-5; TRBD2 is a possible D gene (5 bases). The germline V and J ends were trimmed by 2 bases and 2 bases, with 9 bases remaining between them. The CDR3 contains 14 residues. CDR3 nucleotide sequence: TGTGCCAGCAGTTTAATGAGCGGTCAAGAGACCCAGTACTTC. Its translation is CASSLMSGQETQYF.